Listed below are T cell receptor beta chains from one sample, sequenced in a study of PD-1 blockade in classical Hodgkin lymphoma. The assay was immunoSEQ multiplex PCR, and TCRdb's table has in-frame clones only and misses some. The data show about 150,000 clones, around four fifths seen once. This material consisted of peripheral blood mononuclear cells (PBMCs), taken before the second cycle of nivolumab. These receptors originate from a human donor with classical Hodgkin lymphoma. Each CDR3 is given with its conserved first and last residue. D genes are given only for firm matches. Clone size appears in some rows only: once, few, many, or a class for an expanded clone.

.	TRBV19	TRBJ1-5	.	TGTGCCAGTAGTGACAAACCGTGGGGCAATCAGCCCCAGCATTTT	CASSDKPWGNQPQHF
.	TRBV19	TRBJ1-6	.	TGTGCCAGTAGTAGGCCGGAGGACGGGCAATATAATTCACCCCTCCACTTT	CASSRPEDGQYNSPLHF
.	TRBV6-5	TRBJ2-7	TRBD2	TGTGCCAGCACCTCTTTAGCGGGAGGGTCCTACGAGCAGTACTTC	CASTSLAGGSYEQYF
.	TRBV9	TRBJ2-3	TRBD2	TGTGCCAGCAGCGCCCCCGGGACTAGCTCCACAGATACGCAGTATTTT	CASSAPGTSSTDTQYF
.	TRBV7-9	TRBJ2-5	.	TGTGCCAGCAGCTCGAGGGGTCCTGAGACCCAGTACTTC	CASSSRGPETQYF
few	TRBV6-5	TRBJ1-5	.	TGTGCCAGCAGTTATTCAGGGAACAATCAGCCCCAGCATTTT	CASSYSGNNQPQHF
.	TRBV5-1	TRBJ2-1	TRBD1	TGCGCCAGCAGCTTGGGTGTGACAGGGGGGAATGAGCAGTTCTTC	CASSLGVTGGNEQFF
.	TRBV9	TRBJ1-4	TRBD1	TGTGCCAGCAGCTCAAGCGGGGACAGAGGTGAAAAACTGTTTTTT	CASSSSGDRGEKLFF
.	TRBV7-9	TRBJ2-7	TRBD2	TGTGCCAGCAGCCTCTTAGCGGGGGGCTACGAGCAGTACTTC	CASSLLAGGYEQYF
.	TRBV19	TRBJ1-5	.	TGTGCCAGTAGTATCATCGGGAGGAATCAGCCCCAGCATTTT	CASSIIGRNQPQHF
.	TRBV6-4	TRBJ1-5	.	TGTGCCAGCAGTGAAGTGGCCGCTACCAATAGCAATCAGCCCCAGCATTTT	CASSEVAATNSNQPQHF
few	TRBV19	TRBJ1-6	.	TGTGCCAGTAGTATAGGGTACACGGATAATTCACCCCTCCACTTT	CASSIGYTDNSPLHF
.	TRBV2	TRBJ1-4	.	TGTGCCAGCAGTCGATGGACACAGCGGACTAATGAAAAACTGTTTTTT	CASSRWTQRTNEKLFF
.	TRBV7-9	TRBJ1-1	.	TGTGCCAGCAGAGGGTTCGCGGGCGCGAGTAAGGACACTGAAGCTTTCTTT	CASRGFAGASKDTEAFF
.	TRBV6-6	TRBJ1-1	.	TGTGCCAGCAGTGCCCAGGGTTGGAACACTGAAGCTTTCTTT	CASSAQGWNTEAFF
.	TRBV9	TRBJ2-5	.	TGTGCCAGCAGCGTTGAACCGCAAGAGACCCAGTACTTC	CASSVEPQETQYF
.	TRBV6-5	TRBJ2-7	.	TGTGCCAGCAGCGCGTACTCCTACGAGCAGTACTTC	CASSAYSYEQYF
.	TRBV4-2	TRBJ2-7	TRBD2	TGTGCCAGCAGCCAAGGTCTAGCGGGATACGAGCAGTACTTC	CASSQGLAGYEQYF
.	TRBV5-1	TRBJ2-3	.	TGCGCCAGCAGCTCCGGGACTGCCACCCCTACGCAGTATTTT	CASSSGTATPTQYF
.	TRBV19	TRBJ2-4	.	TGTGCCAGTAGTATATACGCTCCCGGTGGGGGGATAGCCAAAAACATTCAGTACTTC	CASSIYAPGGGIAKNIQYF
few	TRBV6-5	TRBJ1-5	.	TGTGCCAGCACCTCCCGGCGGGGCGGGGATCAGCCCCAGCATTTT	CASTSRRGGDQPQHF
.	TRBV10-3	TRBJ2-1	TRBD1	TGTGCCGTAACCCGGACAGGGGGCGCACGATTGGCAGAAAATGAGCAGTTCTTC	CAVTRTGGARLAENEQFF
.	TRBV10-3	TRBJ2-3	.	TGTGCCATCAGTGTTGAGCGTTGGGACACAGATACGCAGTATTTT	CAISVERWDTDTQYF
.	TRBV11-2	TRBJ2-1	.	TGTGCCAGCAGCCGGTGGGGAGGCAGCAATTACAATGAGCAGTTCTTC	CASSRWGGSNYNEQFF
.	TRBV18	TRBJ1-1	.	TGTGCCGGCTCACCAGGCGGACAGTCGAACACTGAAGCTTTCTTT	CAGSPGGQSNTEAFF
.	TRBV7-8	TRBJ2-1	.	TGTGCCAGCAGCTTAGCATGGAATGAGCAGTTCTTC	CASSLAWNEQFF
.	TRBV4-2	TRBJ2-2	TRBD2	TGTGCCAGCAGCCGAACTAGCGGGGGGGCGAACACCGGGGAGCTGTTTTTT	CASSRTSGGANTGELFF
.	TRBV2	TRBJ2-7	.	TGTGCCAGCGGTGCTAAGAGGTACGAGCAGTACTTC	CASGAKRYEQYF
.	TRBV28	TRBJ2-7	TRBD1	TGTGCCAGCAGTTTATGGACAGGGGGCGAGCAGTACTTC	CASSLWTGGEQYF
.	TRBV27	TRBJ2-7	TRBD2	TGTGCCAGCAGTTTATCCGGGACTAGCGGGAGGAGCGAGCAGTACTTC	CASSLSGTSGRSEQYF
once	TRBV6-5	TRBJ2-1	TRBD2	TGTGCCAGCAGTTACATAACGGGAGGGGACCCGTTCTTC	CASSYITGGDPFF
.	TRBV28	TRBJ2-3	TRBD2	TGTGCCAGCACTATAGCGGGAGTCACAGATACGCAGTATTTT	CASTIAGVTDTQYF
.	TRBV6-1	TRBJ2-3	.	TGTGCCAGCAGTGAAGCGTTTAGCGGCTCCAATACGCAGTATTTT	CASSEAFSGSNTQYF
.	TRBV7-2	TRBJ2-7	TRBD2	TGTGCCAGCAGCTTAGCCATTGGACAGGGACTAGCGGGAGGTCGGGAGCAGTACTTC	CASSLAIGQGLAGGREQYF
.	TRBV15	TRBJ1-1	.	TGTGCCACCAGCAGAGATCGTGGAGTTATGAACACTGAAGCTTTCTTT	CATSRDRGVMNTEAFF
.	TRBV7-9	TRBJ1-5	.	TGTGCCAGCAGCTTAGCCGGGGAGTATAGCAATCAGCCCCAGCATTTT	CASSLAGEYSNQPQHF
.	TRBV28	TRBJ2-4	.	TGTGCCAGCAACCCGGGGCCCACGAACATTCAGTACTTC	CASNPGPTNIQYF
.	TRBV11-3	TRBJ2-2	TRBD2	TGTGCCAGCAGCACCCGACTAGCGGGGGGAACCGGGGAGCTGTTTTTT	CASSTRLAGGTGELFF
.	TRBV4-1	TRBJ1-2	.	TGCGCCAGCAGCCAAGAGCAGACCCGGAGGCCAAACTATGGCTACACCTTC	CASSQEQTRRPNYGYTF
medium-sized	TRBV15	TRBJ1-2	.	TGTGCCACCAGCAGAGACCGGGACAACATCTATGGCTACACCTTC	CATSRDRDNIYGYTF
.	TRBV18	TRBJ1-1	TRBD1	TGTGCCAGCTCACCAAGAGGGCGGACAGGACCCGTCCCTGGGAACACTGAAGCTTTCTTT	CASSPRGRTGPVPGNTEAFF